Shown below are 32 T cell receptor beta chains from a single sample sequenced in a study of cytomegalovirus exposure and HLA in healthy donors. The PCR used 60 Vbeta and 13 Jbeta primers. Sequenced by immunoSEQ multiplex PCR; TCRdb stores in-frame clones only, minus some. The table has under 150,000 clones, about 80% seen once. Sequences were obtained from PBMCs. All receptors derive from a middle-aged man in good health and CMV-seropositive.

The chain recombines TRBV6-1 with TRBJ2-7; tentative D call: TRBD2 (5 bases). CDR1 and CDR2 (germline): MNHNS, SASEGT. The CDR3 sequence is 14 residues long. With 1 base removed from V and 4 bases from J, the gap between germline ends came to 11 bases. The CDR3 bases are TGTGCCAGCAGTGAAGGGACTGTCCTATACGAGCAGTACTTC. Translating it yields CASSEGTVLYEQYF.

A few counts support this clone. J is TRBJ1-1 and V is TRBV4-1, with 9 bases that match TRBD1. The J segment lost 3 bases and the V segment lost 4 bases, leaving 6 bases of the junction unmatched. The CDR3 sequence is 15 residues long. Germline V gene sequence: CDR1 MGHRA, CDR2 YSYEKL. CDR3 loop: CASSRAGQGDTEAFF. The CDR3 coding sequence is TGCGCCAGCAGCCGAGCGGGACAGGGAGACACTGAAGCTTTCTTT.

This sequence joins TRBV15 and TRBJ2-1, with 9 bases aligning to TRBD1. Germline V gene sequence: CDR1 LNHNV, CDR2 YYDKDF (reference sequence). The V segment lost 5 bases and the J segment 1 base; nucleotides outside the gene matches: 9. The CDR3 length is 17 residues. The CDR3 coding sequence is TGTGCCACCAGCGGAGGACAGGGGTTGGGTTCCTACAATGAGCAGTTCTTC. This codes for CATSGGQGLGSYNEQFF.

V usage is TRBV5-4 and J usage is TRBJ2-7; D gene ambiguous. This CDR3 is built from 13 residues. Germline V lookup: CDR1 SGHNT, CDR2 YYREEE (reference sequence). The V gene lost 1 base and the J gene lost 4 bases, with 9 bases spanning the gap. CDR3 DNA: TGTGCCAGCAGCTTGAGCGCCGAATACGAGCAGTACTTC. Translating gives CASSLSAEYEQYF.

In regard to this clone: Different DNA sequences within this sample yield the same CDR3. The J gene is TRBJ2-7, the V gene TRBV7-2; unclear D gene. Trimming shortened V by 6 bases and J by 3 bases, and 6 bases separated the two germline ends. CDR1 is SGHTA and CDR2 is FQGNSA in the germline V gene. The CDR3 consists of 11 residues. The CDR3 bases are TGTGCCAGCAGTTTTTACTACGAGCAGTACTTC. This sequence encodes CASSFYYEQYF.

This clone turned up a few times. This chain joins TRBV9 and TRBJ2-1, with TRBD1 as a possible D gene (5 bases). The germline V and J ends were trimmed by 5 bases and 1 base, with 22 bases remaining between them. CDR1 is SGDLS and CDR2 is YYNGEE in the germline V gene. The CDR3 spans 18 residues. CDR3: CASRTDYGLPSSYNEQFF. DNA of the CDR3: TGTGCCAGCAGGACAGATTACGGATTACCATCTTCCTACAATGAGCAGTTCTTC.

The chain couples TRBV10-1 to TRBJ2-1, with D possibly matching TRBD2 (6 bases). Per the germline V gene, CDR1 is WNHNN and CDR2 is SYGVQD (reference sequence). V lost 6 bases to trimming and J lost 0 bases, with 15 bases between them. This CDR3 is 16 amino acids long. The CDR3 here is CASSRLARSSYNEQFF. The CDR3 DNA reads TGCGCCAGCAGCCGTCTAGCGCGGAGCTCCTACAATGAGCAGTTCTTC.

J is TRBJ2-1 and V is TRBV14; 10 bases align to TRBD2. Losses at the gene ends were 4 bases for V and 9 bases for J; bases not matched to a gene: 6. CDR1 and CDR2 from the germline V gene are SGHDN and FVKESK. This CDR3 region has 14 residues. The CDR3 DNA reads as TGTGCCAGCAGCCCGGGACTAGCGAGGTTTGAGCAGTTCTTC. This sequence encodes CASSPGLARFEQFF.

The chain is built from TRBV4-3 and TRBJ2-7; D is undetermined. The CDR3 is 15 amino acids. CDR1 and CDR2 from the germline V gene are LGHNA and YSLEER. The ends were cut back, 4 bases at V and 0 bases at J, with 13 bases in the middle. The CDR3 bases are TGCGCCAGCAGCCCTTCGGTCCGAGGCTCCTACGAGCAGTACTTC. Amino acids: CASSPSVRGSYEQYF.

The rearrangement links TRBV9 to TRBJ2-7; D is undetermined. Between the trimmed V and J ends, which lost 6 bases and 2 bases, there was a span of 15 bases. The CDR3 runs to 14 residues. Germline CDR1 SGDLS, CDR2 YYNGEE. The CDR3 sequence: CASNPQTRTYEQYF. CDR3 nucleotides: TGTGCCAGCAACCCACAAACACGTACCTACGAGCAGTACTTC.

This chain uses TRBV9 with TRBJ1-2; perhaps TRBD1 as D (5 bases). The CDR3 has 12 amino acids. Per the germline V gene, CDR1 is SGDLS and CDR2 is YYNGEE. V lost 7 bases and J 4 bases, leaving 11 bases between the germline ends. CDR3 nucleotide sequence: TGTGCCAGCTCACGGGGGGTCTATGGCTACACCTTC. It encodes CASSRGVYGYTF.

This clone was detected a few times. The CDR3 reads CASSRQGVVQPQHF. CDR3 sequence (DNA): TGTGCCAGCAGTCGACAGGGAGTCGTACAGCCCCAGCATTTT. The chain links TRBV6-5 to TRBJ1-5, with 7 bases matching TRBD1. From germline, CDR1 is MNHEY and CDR2 SVGAGI. This CDR3 is built from 14 residues. The V segment lost 5 bases and the J segment 7 bases; nucleotides outside the gene matches: 8.

The chain is built from TRBV10-3 and TRBJ2-7, with D tentatively TRBD1 (5 bases). Per the germline V gene, CDR1 is ENHRY and CDR2 is SYGVKD. The CDR3 length is 14 residues. V lost 4 bases to trimming and J lost 2 bases, with 12 bases between them. CDR3 DNA: TGTGCCATCAGTGGGACGGACAAACCCTACGAGCAGTACTTC. Translating it yields CAISGTDKPYEQYF.

J is TRBJ2-7 and V is TRBV5-1; 8 positions agree with TRBD1. Germline V lookup: CDR1 SGHRS, CDR2 YFSETQ. V shed 6 bases and J 1 base; nucleotides not matched to a gene: 12. This CDR3 has 16 residues. The CDR3 here is CASTLGPGQGSYEQYF. CDR3 sequence (DNA): TGCGCCAGCACCCTCGGGCCCGGACAGGGATCCTACGAGCAGTACTTC.

The rearrangement uses TRBV2 and TRBJ2-1, with D possibly being TRBD2 (7 bases). CDR3 length: 15 residues. Germline CDR1 and CDR2: SNHLY and FYNNEI. The ends were cut back, 4 bases at V and 7 bases at J, with 17 bases in the middle. CDR3 protein: CASSVMGGAENEQFF. In nucleotides, the CDR3 is TGTGCCAGCAGTGTGATGGGGGGGGCCGAGAATGAGCAGTTCTTC.

The V call is TRBV30, the J call TRBJ1-5; D possibly corresponds to TRBD1 (5 bases). The CDR3 runs 13 residues. Trimming stripped 5 bases from V and 4 bases from J, with 12 bases between. CDR1 and CDR2 (germline): GTSNPN, SVGIG (reference sequence). CDR3 nucleotides: TGTGCCTGGGCCGACAGATTAAATCAGCCCCAGCATTTT. The encoded protein is CAWADRLNQPQHF.

The gene calls are TRBV7-6 and TRBJ2-1, with 8 bases fitting TRBD2. This CDR3 spans 15 amino acids. V trimming: 3 bases; J trimming: 5 bases; junction bases outside the gene matches: 6. In germline, CDR1 is SGHVS, CDR2 FNYEAQ. The CDR3 spells CASSFGTRLDNEQFF. CDR3 in DNA: TGTGCCAGCAGCTTTGGGACTAGGCTTGACAATGAGCAGTTCTTC.

The chain uses TRBV7-8 and TRBJ1-4; D is perhaps TRBD1 (5 bases). The CDR3 sequence is 13 residues long. Trimming cost V 5 bases and J 6 bases, with 10 bases left between them. Germline V gene lookup returns CDR1 SGHVS and CDR2 FQNEAQ. CDR3 sequence: CASSTDTDEKLFF. DNA of the CDR3: TGTGCCAGCAGCACGGACACCGATGAAAAACTGTTTTTT.

The chain has TRBV11-2 and TRBJ2-3, with D possibly TRBD2 on 5 matching bases. CDR3 length: 13 amino acids. CDR1 and CDR2 (germline): SGHAT, FQNNGV. V lost 5 bases and J 4 bases, leaving 10 bases between the germline ends. The CDR3: CASSAQRADTQYF. The CDR3 DNA reads as TGTGCCAGCAGCGCCCAGAGGGCAGATACGCAGTATTTT. Full variable domain (missing parts from reference TRBV11-2 and TRBJ2-3): EAGVAQSPRYKIIEKRQSVAFWCNPISGHATLYWYQQILGQGPKLLIQFQNNGVVDDSQLPKDRFSAERLKGVDSTLKIQPAKLEDSAVYLCASSAQRADTQYFGPGTRLTVL.

The V and J genes are TRBV11-3 and TRBJ2-7, with a weak D call TRBD2 (5 bases). CDR1 is SGHNT, CDR2 YENEEA, per germline. Trimming shortened V by 5 bases and J by 3 bases, and 11 bases separated the two germline ends. The CDR3 spans 13 residues. The CDR3 nucleotides read TGTGCCAGCAGCCCCGGGAATAACTACGAGCAGTACTTC. It translates to CASSPGNNYEQYF.

The CDR3 is CASRSGPNTGELFF. Written as DNA, the CDR3 is TGTGCCAGCCGATCAGGGCCGAACACCGGGGAGCTGTTTTTT. The genes are TRBV14 and TRBJ2-2; perhaps TRBD1 as D (5 bases). Trimming pared 8 bases from V and 0 bases from J, leaving 10 bases between. This CDR3 contains 14 residues. Germline CDR1 reads SGHDN; CDR2 reads FVKESK.

The chain is built from TRBV18 and TRBJ2-5; the match to TRBD1 covers 7 bases. Germline V gene sequence: CDR1 KGHSH, CDR2 LQKENI. Trimming took 3 bases from V and 5 from J; bases not matched to a gene: 3. The CDR3 has 13 amino acids. The CDR3 region has the DNA TGTGCCAGCTCACCTACAGGGGACGAGACCCAGTACTTC. Protein sequence: CASSPTGDETQYF.

The chain couples TRBV4-1 to TRBJ1-2; 10 nucleotides align to TRBD1. The CDR3 extends over 17 amino acids. The ends lost 0 bases at V and 5 bases at J; junction bases unmatched: 9. CDR1 is MGHRA, CDR2 YSYEKL, per germline. The CDR3 nucleotides read TGCGCCAGCAGCCAAGATAGGGTTGGGACAGGGGTGTATGGCTACACCTTC. Protein: CASSQDRVGTGVYGYTF.

The gene calls are TRBV7-9 and TRBJ2-7, with 8 nucleotides matching TRBD2. This CDR3 has 15 residues. Germline CDR1 SEHNR, CDR2 FQNEAQ (reference sequence). J gave up 6 bases and V 5 bases, and 12 bases lay outside the gene matches. CDR3 coding DNA: TGTGCCAGCAGCGGTAGCCCGACTAGCGTACTCGAGCAGTACTTC. Its protein is CASSGSPTSVLEQYF.

This clone occurred a few times. The rearrangement uses TRBV5-6 and TRBJ1-1; D gene uncertain. The CDR3 runs to 13 residues. Trimming shortened V by 4 bases and J by 0 bases, and 7 bases separated the two germline ends. CDR1 is SGHDT and CDR2 is YYEEEE in the germline V gene. The CDR3: CASSELLNTEAFF. As DNA, the CDR3 is TGTGCCAGCAGCGAACTGCTGAACACTGAAGCTTTCTTT.

The chain is built from TRBV11-3 and TRBJ2-2; D possibly corresponds to TRBD1 (5 bases). V lost 11 bases, J lost 1 base, and 20 bases lay in between. Germline V lookup: CDR1 SGHNT, CDR2 YENEEA. This CDR3 spans 16 amino acids. The CDR3 loop reads CARNFHRRLNTGELFF. In DNA form, the CDR3 reads TGTGCCCGAAATTTCCACAGGAGATTGAACACCGGGGAGCTGTTTTTT.

The rearrangement joins TRBV29-1 to TRBJ2-1; possibly TRBD2 for D (6 bases). Germline-derived CDR1 and CDR2 are SQVTM and ANQGSEA. This CDR3 contains 15 residues. V was trimmed by 6 bases and J by 5 bases, leaving 20 bases between them. The chain's CDR3 is CSVAEGADYDNEQFF. The CDR3 DNA reads as TGCAGCGTCGCGGAGGGAGCAGACTACGACAATGAGCAGTTCTTC.

The CDR3 nucleotides read TGTGCCAGCACCGACAGTAGCAATCAGCCCCAGCATTTT. This encodes CASTDSSNQPQHF. This chain uses TRBV7-9 with TRBJ1-5, with D maybe TRBD1 (5 bases). Germline CDR1 SEHNR, CDR2 FQNEAQ (reference sequence). This CDR3 region has 13 residues. Trimming shortened V by 7 bases and J by 0 bases, and 7 bases separated the two germline ends.

This sequence joins TRBV4-1 and TRBJ2-6; D unresolved. Germline V gives CDR1 MGHRA, CDR2 YSYEKL. V was pared by 6 bases and J by 0 bases, with 6 bases between. The CDR3 contains 14 residues. The CDR3 protein is CASSYSSGANVLTF. DNA for the CDR3: TGCGCCAGCAGTTACAGCTCTGGGGCCAACGTCCTGACTTTC.

The gene calls are TRBV9 and TRBJ1-4; 9 nucleotides line up with TRBD1. This CDR3 has 15 residues. The J segment lost 8 bases and the V segment lost 0 bases, leaving 5 bases of the junction unmatched. CDR1 and CDR2 from the germline V gene are SGDLS and YYNGEE. The CDR3 reads CASSVGDRAYEKLFF. The CDR3, as DNA: TGTGCCAGCAGCGTAGGGGACAGGGCGTACGAAAAACTGTTTTTT.

This clone is a singleton in its sample. The chain combines TRBV5-4 with TRBJ2-5; 7 nucleotides align to TRBD2. CDR3 size: 14 residues. Germline lookup yields CDR1 SGHNT and CDR2 YYREEE (reference sequence). The junction had 4 bases not matched to a gene; V was cut back by 4 bases and J by 1 base. CDR3 region: CASSAGTTQETQYF. As DNA, the CDR3 is TGTGCCAGCAGCGCGGGGACTACCCAAGAGACCCAGTACTTC.

The chain employs TRBV12-5 and TRBJ2-1; the D gene is possibly TRBD2 (5 bases). The ends were cut back, 0 bases at V and 8 bases at J, with 8 bases in the middle. The CDR3 has 13 amino acids. Germline V gene data show CDR1 as LGHNT and CDR2 as FRNRAP. The CDR3 DNA reads as TGTGCTAGTGGTTTGGTAATTAGCGATGAGCAGTTCTTC. This codes for CASGLVISDEQFF.